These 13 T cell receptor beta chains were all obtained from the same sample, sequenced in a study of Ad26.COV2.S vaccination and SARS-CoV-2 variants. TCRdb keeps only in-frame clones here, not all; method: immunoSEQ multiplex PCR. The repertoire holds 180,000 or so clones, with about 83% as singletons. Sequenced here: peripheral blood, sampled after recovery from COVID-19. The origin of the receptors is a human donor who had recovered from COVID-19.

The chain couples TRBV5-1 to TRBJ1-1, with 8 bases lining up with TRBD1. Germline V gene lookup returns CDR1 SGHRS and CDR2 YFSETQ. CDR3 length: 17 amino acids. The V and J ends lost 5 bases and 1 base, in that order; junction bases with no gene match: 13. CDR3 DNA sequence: TGCGCCAGCAGACTCGTGTATCGGGACAGGCGGAACACTGAAGCTTTCTTT. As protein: CASRLVYRDRRNTEAFF. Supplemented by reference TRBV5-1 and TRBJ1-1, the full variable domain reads KAGVTQTPRYLIKTRGQQVTLSCSPISGHRSVSWYQQTPGQGLQFLFEYFSETQRNKGNFPGRFSGRQFSNSRSEMNVSTLELGDSALYLCASRLVYRDRRNTEAFFGQGTRLTVV.

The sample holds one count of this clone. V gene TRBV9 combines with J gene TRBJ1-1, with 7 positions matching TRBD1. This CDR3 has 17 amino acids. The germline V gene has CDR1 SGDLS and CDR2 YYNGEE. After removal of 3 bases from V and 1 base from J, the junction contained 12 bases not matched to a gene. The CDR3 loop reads CASSDNRGKAANTEAFF. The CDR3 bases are TGTGCCAGCAGCGATAACAGGGGAAAAGCCGCGAACACTGAAGCTTTCTTT.

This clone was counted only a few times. CDR3 protein: CASSQGVSGYTF. In DNA form, the CDR3 reads TGTGCCAGCAGCCAAGGTGTTTCTGGCTACACCTTC. The V gene is TRBV3-1 (or the pseudogene TRBV3-2), the J gene TRBJ1-2; D unclear. V lost 1 base to trimming and J lost 7 bases, with 7 bases between them. Germline CDR1 LGHDT, CDR2 YNNKEL (reference sequence). The CDR3 is 12 residues long.

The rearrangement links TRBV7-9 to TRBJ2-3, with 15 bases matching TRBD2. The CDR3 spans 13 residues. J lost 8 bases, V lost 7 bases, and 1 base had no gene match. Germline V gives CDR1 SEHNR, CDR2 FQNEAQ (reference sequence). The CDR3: CASTGLAGGTQYF. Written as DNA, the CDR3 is TGTGCCAGCACGGGACTAGCGGGGGGTACGCAGTATTTT.

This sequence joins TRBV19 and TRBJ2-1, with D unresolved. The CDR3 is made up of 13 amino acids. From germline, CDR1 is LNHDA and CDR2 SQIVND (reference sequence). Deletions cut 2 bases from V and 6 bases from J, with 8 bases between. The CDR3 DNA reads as TGTGCCAGTAGTATAACGACACCCAATGAGCAGTTCTTC. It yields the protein CASSITTPNEQFF.

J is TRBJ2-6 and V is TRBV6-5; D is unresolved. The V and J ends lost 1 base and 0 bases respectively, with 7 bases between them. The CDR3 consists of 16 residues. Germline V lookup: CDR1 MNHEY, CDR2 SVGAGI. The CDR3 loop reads CASSYLADSGANVLTF. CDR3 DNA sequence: TGTGCCAGCAGTTACTTGGCAGACTCTGGGGCCAACGTCCTGACTTTC.

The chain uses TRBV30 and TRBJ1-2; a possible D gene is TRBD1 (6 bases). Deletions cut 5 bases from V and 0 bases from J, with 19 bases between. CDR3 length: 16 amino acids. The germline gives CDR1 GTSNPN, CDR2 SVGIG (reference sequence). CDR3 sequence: CAWYKGGGPSNYGYTF. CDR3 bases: TGTGCCTGGTACAAGGGGGGCGGACCTTCTAACTATGGCTACACCTTC.

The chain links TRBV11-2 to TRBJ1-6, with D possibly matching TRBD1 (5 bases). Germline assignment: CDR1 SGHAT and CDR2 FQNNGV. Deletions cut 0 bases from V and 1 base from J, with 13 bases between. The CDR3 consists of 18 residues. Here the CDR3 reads CASSLDRTRGSYNSPLHF. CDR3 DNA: TGTGCCAGCAGCTTAGATCGTACGAGGGGATCCTATAATTCACCCCTCCACTTT.

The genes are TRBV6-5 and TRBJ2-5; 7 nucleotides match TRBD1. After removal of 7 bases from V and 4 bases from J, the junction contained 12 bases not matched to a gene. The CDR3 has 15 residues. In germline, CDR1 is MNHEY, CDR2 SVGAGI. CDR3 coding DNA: TGTGCCAGCAATCGAATACAGGGGACGTTAGAGACCCAGTACTTC. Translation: CASNRIQGTLETQYF.

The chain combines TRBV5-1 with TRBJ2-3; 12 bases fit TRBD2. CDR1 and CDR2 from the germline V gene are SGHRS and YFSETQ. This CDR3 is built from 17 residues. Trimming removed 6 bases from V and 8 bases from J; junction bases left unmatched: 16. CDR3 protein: CASTLTLAGGPPVTQYF. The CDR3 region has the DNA TGCGCCAGCACCCTCACGCTAGCGGGGGGGCCCCCTGTTACGCAGTATTTT.

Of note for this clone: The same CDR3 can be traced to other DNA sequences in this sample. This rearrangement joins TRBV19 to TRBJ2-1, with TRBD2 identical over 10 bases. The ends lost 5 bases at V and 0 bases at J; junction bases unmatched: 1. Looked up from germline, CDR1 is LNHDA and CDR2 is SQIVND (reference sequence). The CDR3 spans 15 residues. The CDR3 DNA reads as TGTGCCAGTAGTCCTAGCGGGAGCTCCTACAATGAGCAGTTCTTC. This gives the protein CASSPSGSSYNEQFF.

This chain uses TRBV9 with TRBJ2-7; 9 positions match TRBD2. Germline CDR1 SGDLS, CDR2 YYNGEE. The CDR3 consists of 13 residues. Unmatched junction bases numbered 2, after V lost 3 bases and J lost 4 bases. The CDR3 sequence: CASSGGRGYEQYF. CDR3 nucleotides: TGTGCCAGCAGCGGCGGGAGGGGGTACGAGCAGTACTTC.

The CDR3 coding sequence is TGTGCCAGCAGCCAAGAGGGGGGCGCCTCCTACGAGCAGTACTTC. Amino acid sequence: CASSQEGGASYEQYF. The chain joins TRBV3-1 (or the pseudogene TRBV3-2) to TRBJ2-7; perhaps D is TRBD1 or TRBD2 (6 bases each). CDR1 is LGHDT and CDR2 is YNNKEL in the germline V gene (reference sequence). Trimming removed 0 bases at V and 0 bases at J, with 9 bases between. The CDR3 loop spans 15 amino acids.